This TCR beta chain was profiled in a study of blood T cell repertoires in COVID-19. In the authors' methods: Reference gene primer amplification in the assay estimated nucleated cell counts. Assay: immunoSEQ multiplex PCR; the TCRdb copy retains only in-frame clones and omits some. The V and J calls and the clone size are those of that table, but D and trimming were determined from the DNA. This table has 200,000 or so clones, approximately 90% appearing once. Recovered Cohort 3 donors showed two negative PCRs, clearance, or symptom resolution. This clone has only one observation. There are 17 residues in the CDR3. Germline V gene sequence: CDR1 SGHVS, CDR2 FQNEAQ. Trimming removed 0 bases from V and 0 bases from J, with 9 bases in between.

Source material: PBMCs or T cells enriched from blood (not recorded which). The chain has TRBV7-8 and TRBJ2-6; the D is unclear. The sequence came from a woman in her twenties or thirties who had recovered from COVID-19. The CDR3 DNA sequence: TGTGCCAGCAGCTTAGCCAGATACTACTCTGGGGCCAACGTCCTGACTTTC. Residues: CASSLARYYSGANVLTF.